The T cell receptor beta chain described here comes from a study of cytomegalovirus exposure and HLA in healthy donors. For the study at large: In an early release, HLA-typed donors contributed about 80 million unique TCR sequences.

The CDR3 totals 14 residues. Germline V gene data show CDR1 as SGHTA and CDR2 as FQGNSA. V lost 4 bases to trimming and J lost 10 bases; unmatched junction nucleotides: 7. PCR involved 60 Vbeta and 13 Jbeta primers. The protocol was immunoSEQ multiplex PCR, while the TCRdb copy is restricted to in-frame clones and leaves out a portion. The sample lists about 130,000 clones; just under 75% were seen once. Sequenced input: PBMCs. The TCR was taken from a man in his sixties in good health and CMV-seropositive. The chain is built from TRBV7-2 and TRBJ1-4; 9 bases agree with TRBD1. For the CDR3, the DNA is TGTGCCAGCAGCTATGGACAGGGGAGGGGAAAACTGTTTTTT. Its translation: CASSYGQGRGKLFF.